This TCR gamma chain appears in the sequencing data of a study of gamma delta lymphoproliferative disorders and STAT genes. Study information: At least 50 ng of genomic DNA went into each LymphoTrack Dx TCRG Assay library. Delta-chain libraries followed the EuroClonality-NGS standard operating procedure.

The receptor sequences were amplified from genomic DNA of peripheral blood mononuclear cells. Of note for this clone: Its cognate antigen is unknown.

TCRdb reprocessed the multiplex PCR reads using CATT. The sample contains around 200 gamma-chain clones, 46% of which appear only once. Whole-study findings and limits: Apart from two gamma clonotypes, major patient clonotypes were public. Symptomatic patients lacked Vgamma9-JgammaP and Vdelta2-Ddelta3-Jdelta1 major clones.

The CDR3 loop spans 12 amino acids. The germline V gene has CDR1 VTNTFY and CDR2 YDVSTARD (reference sequence). V was pared by 3 bases and J by 4 bases, with 3 bases of the junction left unmatched. The rearrangement uses TRGV3 and TRGJ1 or TRGJ2. Assignment of the J gene here rests on matching the DNA to germline, because TCRdb gives none. The sequencing sample was made of blood. This clonotype originated in a human donor with hepatosplenic T-cell lymphoma. CDR3 sequence: CATWDWYYKKLF. CDR3 nucleotides: TGTGCCACCTGGGACTGGTATTATAAGAAACTCTTT.